The 30 T cell receptor beta chains below were found in one sample sequenced in a study of blood T cell repertoires in COVID-19. Sequencing used immunoSEQ multiplex PCR; TCRdb keeps in-frame clones, though not all of them. The table includes roughly 48,000 clones, approximately 80% detected once. The sequenced sample consisted of peripheral blood. The receptors stem from a human donor with active or convalescent COVID-19. The donor label of this sample is uncertain.

The V and J genes are TRBV6-1 and TRBJ2-7; 8 bases fit TRBD1. CDR1 and CDR2 from the germline V gene are MNHNS and SASEGT. This CDR3 is built from 15 residues. V lost 2 bases and J lost 4; bases outside the gene matches: 7. CDR3 DNA sequence: TGTGCCAGCAGTGAATACCGGCAGGGGGCTTACGAGCAGTACTTC. It translates to CASSEYRQGAYEQYF.

CDR3 region: CASERPGTGYNEQFF. CDR3 DNA: TGTGCCAGCGAACGTCCGGGGACAGGGTACAATGAGCAGTTCTTC. The V and J genes are TRBV11-1 and TRBJ2-1; TRBD1 matches 9 bases. V shed 8 bases and J 4 bases; nucleotides not matched to a gene: 9. The germline V gene encodes CDR1 SGHAT and CDR2 FQDESV (reference sequence). The CDR3 covers 15 residues.

The sample holds a few counts of this clone. The CDR3 here is CASSPGQGDTQYF. CDR3 sequence (DNA): TGCGCCAGCAGTCCGGGACAGGGAGATACGCAGTATTTT. The chain links TRBV23-1 to TRBJ2-3; 9 positions match TRBD1. TRBV23-1 is placed among ORFs of uncertain function. This CDR3 contains 13 residues. The trim removed 4 bases at V and 5 bases at J, leaving 1 base unmatched.

This rearrangement joins TRBV28 to TRBJ2-1; TRBD1 might be the D (5 bases). The V end lost 3 bases, the J end lost 5 bases, and 14 bases lay between the germline ends. Germline V gene sequence: CDR1 MDHEN, CDR2 SYDVKM. The CDR3 has 15 residues. In DNA, the CDR3 is TGTGCCAGCAGTTTTCAGGGCCGGGCCCACAATGAGCAGTTCTTC. This codes for CASSFQGRAHNEQFF. Using reference TRBV28 and TRBJ2-1 for the parts outside the CDR3, the full variable domain is DVKVTQSSRYLVKRTGEKVFLECVQDMDHENMFWYRQDPGLGLRLIYFSYDVKMKEKGDIPEGYSVSREKKERFSLILESASTNQTSMYLCASSFQGRAHNEQFFGPGTRLTVL.

CDR3 sequence reads: CASSWGDRLNQPQHF. CDR3 sequence (DNA): TGTGCCAGCAGCTGGGGGGACAGACTCAATCAGCCCCAGCATTTT. The V and J genes are TRBV7-6 and TRBJ1-5, with 7 bases matching TRBD1. Germline CDR1 SGHVS, CDR2 FNYEAQ. This CDR3 is 15 amino acids long. V shed 4 bases, J shed 3 bases, and the junction held 6 bases outside the gene matches.

This clone was counted once. The chain has TRBV30 and TRBJ2-7, with D maybe TRBD1 (6 bases). The CDR3 contains 14 residues. CDR1 is GTSNPN, CDR2 SVGIG, per germline (reference sequence). Trimming removed 2 bases at V and 0 bases at J, with 11 bases between. The CDR3 protein is CAWSRTVVSYEQYF. DNA for the CDR3: TGTGCCTGGAGTCGGACAGTCGTCTCCTACGAGCAGTACTTC.

The chain uses TRBV3-1 (or the pseudogene TRBV3-2) and TRBJ1-5; D remains ambiguous. This CDR3 spans 16 amino acids. V lost 4 bases and J lost 9, with 22 bases in between. Per germline, CDR1 LGHDT and CDR2 YNNKEL (reference sequence). This CDR3 is CASSPGREKGVRPQHF. The DNA of the CDR3 is TGTGCCAGCAGCCCTGGACGGGAGAAGGGTGTTCGGCCCCAGCATTTT.

CDR3 loop: CASSDSVPGELFF. The CDR3 DNA is TGCGCCAGCAGTGATAGCGTCCCCGGGGAGCTGTTTTTT. This rearrangement joins TRBV10-1 to TRBJ2-2; tentatively, D is TRBD2 (5 bases). The V and J ends lost 3 bases and 6 bases respectively, with 8 bases between them. Looked up from germline, CDR1 is WNHNN and CDR2 is SYGVQD (reference sequence). This CDR3 region has 13 residues.

V and J are TRBV5-8 and TRBJ1-1; D unclear. Between the trimmed V and J ends, which lost 4 bases and 6 bases, there was a span of 16 bases. CDR1 and CDR2 (germline): SGHTS, YDEGEE. The CDR3 runs 14 residues. In nucleotides, the CDR3 is TGTGCCAGCAGCCTACTCCCCGGAGGATCTGAAGCTTTCTTT. Amino acid sequence: CASSLLPGGSEAFF.

The V call is TRBV3-1 (or the pseudogene TRBV3-2), the J call TRBJ2-7; 10 bases agree with TRBD1. The V and J ends lost 3 bases and 2 bases, in that order; junction bases with no gene match: 4. CDR3 length: 15 residues. CDR1 is LGHDT and CDR2 is YNNKEL in the germline V gene (reference sequence). The chain's CDR3 is CASSHLGTGAYEQYF. The CDR3 nucleotides are TGTGCCAGCAGCCATCTCGGGACAGGGGCCTACGAGCAGTACTTC.

The gene calls are TRBV4-2 and TRBJ2-5; 10 positions agree with TRBD2. Germline assignment: CDR1 LGHNA and CDR2 YNFKEQ. The CDR3 runs to 15 residues. The V segment lost 1 base and the J segment 3 bases; nucleotides outside the gene matches: 2. DNA for the CDR3: TGTGCCAGCAGCCAAGCCGGACTAGCGGAAGAGACCCAGTACTTC. It specifies CASSQAGLAEETQYF.

J is TRBJ2-5 and V is TRBV29-1; D is perhaps TRBD2 (6 bases). CDR1 and CDR2 (germline): SQVTM, ANQGSEA. This CDR3 is built from 15 residues. Trimming stripped 4 bases from V and 2 bases from J, with 17 bases between. This CDR3 is CSVGRGAVRQETQYF. The CDR3 bases are TGCAGCGTTGGGAGGGGTGCAGTGCGGCAAGAGACCCAGTACTTC.

The chain carries TRBV5-1 and TRBJ1-2; 7 bases are a match to TRBD1. Germline V gene sequence: CDR1 SGHRS, CDR2 YFSETQ. This CDR3 comprises 13 residues. V lost 4 bases to trimming and J lost 5 bases; unmatched junction nucleotides: 5. The CDR3 nucleotides read TGCGCCAGCAGCACCGGGACAGAATATGGCTACACCTTC. It specifies CASSTGTEYGYTF.

The V and J genes are TRBV2 and TRBJ1-5; D may be TRBD1 (6 bases). The V gene's germline CDR1 is SNHLY and CDR2 FYNNEI. CDR3 length: 14 amino acids. V was shortened by 2 bases and J by 3 bases, with 8 bases between the two germline ends. The CDR3 DNA reads TGTGCCAGCAGTGAAAACAGGGACAATCAGCCCCAGCATTTT. Encoded protein: CASSENRDNQPQHF.

This chain links TRBV9 with TRBJ2-4; D is perhaps TRBD1 (5 bases). This CDR3 region has 14 residues. Deletions cut 0 bases from V and 10 bases from J, with 14 bases between. Looked up from germline, CDR1 is SGDLS and CDR2 is YYNGEE. CDR3: CASSVGARVGIQYF. CDR3 coding DNA: TGTGCCAGCAGCGTAGGGGCCAGGGTAGGGATTCAGTACTTC.

This clone was counted only a few times. This chain links TRBV11-2 with TRBJ2-7; 10 bases fit TRBD2. This CDR3 has 16 residues. V dropped 3 bases and J dropped 4; count of bases not matched to a gene: 9. Germline-derived CDR1 and CDR2 are SGHAT and FQNNGV. As DNA, the CDR3 is TGTGCCAGCAGCTTTCTAGCGGGGGATGTTACGTACGAGCAGTACTTC. This translates into CASSFLAGDVTYEQYF. Drawing the rest from reference TRBV11-2 and TRBJ2-7, the complete variable domain is EAGVAQSPRYKIIEKRQSVAFWCNPISGHATLYWYQQILGQGPKLLIQFQNNGVVDDSQLPKDRFSAERLKGVDSTLKIQPAKLEDSAVYLCASSFLAGDVTYEQYFGPGTRLTVT.

The chain is built from TRBV29-1 and TRBJ2-7; TRBD1 is a possible D gene (5 bases). The CDR3 loop spans 14 amino acids. V lost 5 bases, J lost 1 base, and 15 bases lay in between. Germline V CDR1 and CDR2: SQVTM, ANQGSEA. CDR3 region: CSVSTQGPSYEQYF. The CDR3, as DNA: TGCAGCGTTTCCACTCAGGGCCCGTCCTACGAGCAGTACTTC.

This chain uses TRBV6-5 with TRBJ1-1; tentatively, D is TRBD1 (5 bases). The CDR3 length is 14 residues. CDR1 is MNHEY and CDR2 is SVGAGI in the germline V gene. Trimming took off 3 bases at V and 3 bases at J, with 11 bases between the two ends. CDR3 region: CASSYLQVHTEAFF. DNA of the CDR3: TGTGCCAGCAGTTATTTACAGGTTCACACTGAAGCTTTCTTT.

J is TRBJ1-2 and V is TRBV2; possibly TRBD1 for D (6 bases). V shed 7 bases and J shed 5 bases, with 17 bases lying between them. Germline V gives CDR1 SNHLY, CDR2 FYNNEI. This CDR3 has 14 residues. In DNA, the CDR3 is TGTGCCAGCACCAGGGGTTTGGATAGGTATGGCTACACCTTC. Its protein product is CASTRGLDRYGYTF.

The chain carries TRBV7-9 and TRBJ2-7; TRBD1 is a possible D gene (7 bases). Germline assignment: CDR1 SEHNR and CDR2 FQNEAQ (reference sequence). This CDR3 has 14 residues. Trimming shortened V by 6 bases and J by 2 bases, and 14 bases separated the two germline ends. Here the CDR3 reads CASSPQGGTYEQYF. The CDR3 nucleotides read TGTGCCAGCAGTCCCCAGGGGGGAACCTACGAGCAGTACTTC.

V and J are TRBV4-3 and TRBJ2-7; D is perhaps TRBD1 (6 bases). The CDR3 is 16 residues long. Trimming shortened V by 0 bases and J by 6 bases, and 18 bases separated the two germline ends. Germline CDR1 LGHNA, CDR2 YSLEER. The CDR3 here is CASSQDAAGEMGEQYF. The DNA for the CDR3 is TGCGCCAGCAGCCAAGATGCGGCAGGGGAAATGGGCGAGCAGTACTTC.

The CDR3 sequence: CASSPYTPRQGNEQFF. The DNA of the CDR3 is TGTGCCAGCAGCCCATATACTCCGAGGCAGGGTAATGAGCAGTTCTTC. The chain carries TRBV9 and TRBJ2-1; perhaps TRBD1 as D (5 bases). There are 16 residues in the CDR3. The V end was cut by 4 bases, the J end by 7 bases, with 21 bases between. Germline values: CDR1 SGDLS, CDR2 YYNGEE. Looking up the rest from reference TRBV9 and TRBJ2-1 gives the full variable domain: DSGVTQTPKHLITATGQRVTLRCSPRSGDLSVYWYQQSLDQGLQFLIQYYNGEERAKGNILERFSAQQFPDLHSELNLSSLELGDSALYFCASSPYTPRQGNEQFFGPGTRLTVL.

The CDR3 is CASSLRSASGSYNEQFF. CDR3 coding DNA: TGTGCCAGCAGCCTGCGGTCTGCTAGCGGATCGTACAATGAGCAGTTCTTC. The rearrangement links TRBV7-2 to TRBJ2-1, with 7 positions matching TRBD2. The CDR3 is made up of 17 amino acids. CDR1 is SGHTA, CDR2 FQGNSA, per germline. V lost 5 bases and J lost 4; bases outside the gene matches: 14.

The V and J genes are TRBV28 and TRBJ2-7, with D tentatively TRBD2 (5 bases). Germline CDR1 MDHEN, CDR2 SYDVKM. The CDR3 consists of 13 residues. V dropped 7 bases and J dropped 6 bases, with 16 bases sitting between them. CDR3 in amino acids: CASINMGGFEQYF. The CDR3 DNA reads as TGTGCCAGCATCAATATGGGCGGGTTCGAGCAGTACTTC. Complete variable domain (other parts from reference TRBV28 and TRBJ2-7): DVKVTQSSRYLVKRTGEKVFLECVQDMDHENMFWYRQDPGLGLRLIYFSYDVKMKEKGDIPEGYSVSREKKERFSLILESASTNQTSMYLCASINMGGFEQYFGPGTRLTVT.

The chain combines TRBV24-1 with TRBJ2-7; D perhaps matches TRBD2 (5 bases). Per the germline V gene, CDR1 is KGHDR and CDR2 is SFDVKD. This CDR3 is built from 12 residues. Trimming cost V 9 bases and J 6 bases, with 14 bases left between them. The CDR3 reads CATGRTPGEQYF. The CDR3 coding sequence is TGTGCCACCGGTAGGACTCCGGGCGAGCAGTACTTC.

The gene calls are TRBV6-1 and TRBJ2-1; D might be TRBD1 (6 bases). The CDR3 runs 15 residues. Germline CDR1 MNHNS, CDR2 SASEGT. V was trimmed by 1 base and J by 9 bases, leaving 16 bases between them. The CDR3 sequence is CASSEGGQGTGEQFF. The CDR3 DNA sequence: TGTGCCAGCAGTGAAGGAGGGCAGGGGACCGGTGAGCAGTTCTTC.

The V and J genes are TRBV6-2 or TRBV6-3 and TRBJ1-2, with D possibly being TRBD1 (6 bases). V was shortened by 2 bases and J by 5 bases, with 9 bases between the two germline ends. Germline CDR1 reads MNHEY; CDR2 reads SVGEGT. This CDR3 is 13 amino acids long. The CDR3 reads CASSYQTGYGYTF. For the CDR3, the DNA is TGTGCCAGCAGTTACCAGACAGGATATGGCTACACCTTC.

The chain uses TRBV19 and TRBJ2-1; D is unresolved. This CDR3 has 11 residues. The V end lost 3 bases, the J end lost 10 bases, and 7 bases lay between the germline ends. Germline CDR1 LNHDA, CDR2 SQIVND (reference sequence). The CDR3 bases are TGTGCCAGTAGTATCTCTCGGGAGCAGTTCTTC. Amino acid sequence: CASSISREQFF. Full variable domain (remainder filled in from reference TRBV19 and TRBJ2-1): DGGITQSPKYLFRKEGQNVTLSCEQNLNHDAMYWYRQDPGQGLRLIYYSQIVNDFQKGDIAEGYSVSREKKESFPLTVTSAQKNPTAFYLCASSISREQFFGPGTRLTVL.

The chain employs TRBV9 and TRBJ2-1; 8 positions match TRBD2. The V gene end was trimmed by 0 bases and the J gene end by 7 bases; junction bases not matched to a gene: 6. Germline V gene sequence: CDR1 SGDLS, CDR2 YYNGEE. CDR3 length equals 15 residues. The CDR3 is CASSVGFGGRNEQFF. For the CDR3, the DNA is TGTGCCAGCAGCGTAGGGTTCGGCGGGAGGAATGAGCAGTTCTTC. The full variable domain, in which reference TRBV9 and TRBJ2-1 provide the parts outside the CDR3, is DSGVTQTPKHLITATGQRVTLRCSPRSGDLSVYWYQQSLDQGLQFLIQYYNGEERAKGNILERFSAQQFPDLHSELNLSSLELGDSALYFCASSVGFGGRNEQFFGPGTRLTVL.

The chain links TRBV9 to TRBJ2-2, with D unclear. There are 15 residues in the CDR3. CDR1 is SGDLS, CDR2 YYNGEE, per germline. V shed 2 bases and J shed 0 bases, with 8 bases lying between them. The chain's CDR3 is CASSVALPNTGELFF. The CDR3, as DNA: TGTGCCAGCAGCGTCGCCCTACCGAACACCGGGGAGCTGTTTTTT.